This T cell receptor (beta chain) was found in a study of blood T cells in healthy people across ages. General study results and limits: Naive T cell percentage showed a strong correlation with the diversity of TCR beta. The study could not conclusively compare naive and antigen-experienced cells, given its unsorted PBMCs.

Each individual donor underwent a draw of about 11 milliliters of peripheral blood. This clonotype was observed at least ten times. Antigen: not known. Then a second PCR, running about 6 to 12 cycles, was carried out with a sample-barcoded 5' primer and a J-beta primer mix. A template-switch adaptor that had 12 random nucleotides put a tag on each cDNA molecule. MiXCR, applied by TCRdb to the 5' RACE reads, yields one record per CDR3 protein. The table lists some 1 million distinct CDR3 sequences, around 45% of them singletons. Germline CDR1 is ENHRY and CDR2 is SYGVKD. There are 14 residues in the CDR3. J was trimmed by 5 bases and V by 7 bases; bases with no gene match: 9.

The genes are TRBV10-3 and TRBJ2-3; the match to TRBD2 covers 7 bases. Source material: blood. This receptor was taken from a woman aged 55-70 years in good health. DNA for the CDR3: TGTGCCATCATGCCTAGCGGTTCAAGAGATACGCAGTATTTT. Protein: CAIMPSGSRDTQYF.